Sequencing of this TCR beta chain was carried out in a study of T cell responses to AZD1222 COVID-19 vaccine. Study information: Pooling covered second doses at about 4 or about 12 weeks. The study's findings and limits: Targeting of unmutated variant regions was reportedly seen in nearly half of spike-specific TCRs.

Note on this clone: Its antigen is not known. This sample also contains other DNA sequences that code for the same CDR3.

Measured with immunoSEQ multiplex PCR; TCRdb has only the in-frame clones, and not every one. The sample includes about 100,000 clones, 80% to 90% seen only once; the top ten take about 6%. The germline V gene has CDR1 GTSNPN and CDR2 SVGIG (reference sequence). Trimming stripped 5 bases from V and 0 bases from J, with 14 bases between. This CDR3 contains 16 residues. The sequence derives from an adult in good health. Sequenced here: peripheral blood, sampled on day 0 of AZD1222 vaccination. V usage is TRBV30 and J usage is TRBJ1-6, with D perhaps matching TRBD1 (5 bases). The CDR3 protein is CAWGRDSLSYNSPLHF. Here the CDR3 DNA reads TGTGCCTGGGGCAGGGATTCACTCTCCTATAATTCACCCCTCCACTTT.